The rows below give T cell receptor beta chains drawn from one sample of a study of cytomegalovirus exposure and HLA in healthy donors. TCRdb's table, derived via immunoSEQ multiplex PCR, lists solely in-frame clones and lacks some. The data show over 100,000 clones, roughly 90% seen once. Specimen: PBMCs. The receptors shown here come from a woman younger than 30 in good health and CMV-seronegative. Both conserved end residues are part of each CDR3. The D gene is left open where the match is weak. Only some rows state a clone size, as once, few, many or a class for expanded clones.

CSVEFRSYGYTF	TGCAGCGTTGAGTTCAGGTCTTATGGCTACACCTTC	NA	TRBV29-1	TRBJ1-2	NA
CASLQGTSYEQYF	TGTGCCAGCCTCCAGGGAACTTCCTACGAGCAGTACTTC	NA	TRBV28	TRBJ2-7	NA
CASSLGQDTGELFF	TGTGCCAGCAGCTTGGGGCAGGACACCGGGGAGCTGTTTTTT	NA	TRBV5-4	TRBJ2-2	NA
CASSEPTYRNYGYTF	TGTGCCAGCAGTGAACCGACGTACAGAAACTATGGCTACACCTTC	NA	TRBV6-1	TRBJ1-2	NA
CASSLPGGHGDTQYF	TGTGCCAGCAGCTTACCTGGGGGCCATGGAGATACGCAGTATTTT	NA	TRBV7-2	TRBJ2-3	NA
CASSARGTGLGETQYF	TGTGCCAGCAGCGCAAGGGGGACAGGCCTGGGGGAGACCCAGTACTTC	NA	TRBV9	TRBJ2-5	TRBD1
CASSELAGSTDTQYF	TGTGCCAGCAGTGAACTAGCGGGGAGCACAGATACGCAGTATTTT	NA	TRBV6-4	TRBJ2-3	TRBD2
CASSPPNRGNTGELFF	TGTGCCAGCTCACCCCCCAACCGCGGGAACACCGGGGAGCTGTTTTTT	NA	TRBV18	TRBJ2-2	NA
CASSFRQLNQPQHF	TGTGCCAGCAGTTTTCGACAGTTAAATCAGCCCCAGCATTTT	NA	TRBV6-4	TRBJ1-5	NA
CASSGGSPLSGNTIYF	TGTGCCAGCAGCGGTGGCTCCCCGCTCTCTGGAAACACCATATATTTT	NA	TRBV9	TRBJ1-3	NA
CASSVDRKEWELFF	TGTGCCAGCAGCGTAGATCGGAAGGAGTGGGAGCTGTTTTTT	once	TRBV9	TRBJ2-2	NA
CASSAGTDEAFF	TGTGCCAGCAGCGCTGGGACAGATGAAGCTTTCTTT	NA	TRBV7-9	TRBJ1-1	TRBD1
CASSEVVEQFF	TGTGCCAGCAGCGAGGTCGTTGAGCAGTTCTTC	NA	TRBV11-1	TRBJ2-1	NA
CASSREGGTEAFF	TGCGCCAGCAGCCGAGAGGGGGGAACTGAAGCTTTCTTT	NA	TRBV4-3	TRBJ1-1	NA
CAWSGLADFNEQFF	TGTGCCTGGAGTGGACTAGCGGATTTCAATGAGCAGTTCTTC	NA	TRBV30	TRBJ2-1	TRBD2
CASSPPRVGTDSYEQYF	TGTGCCAGCAGCCCACCCAGGGTGGGGACAGATAGTTACGAGCAGTACTTC	NA	TRBV7-8	TRBJ2-7	TRBD1
CAIQPGLAGEQFF	TGTGCCATCCAACCGGGACTAGCGGGGGAGCAGTTCTTC	NA	TRBV7-2	TRBJ2-1	TRBD2
CASSQVSTGERKLFF	TGTGCCAGCAGCCAAGTCTCGACAGGGGAGCGAAAACTGTTTTTT	once	TRBV4-2	TRBJ1-4	TRBD1
CASSLGGTSGATYEQYF	TGTGCCAGCAGCTTAGGGGGGACTAGCGGGGCAACCTACGAGCAGTACTTC	NA	TRBV7-2	TRBJ2-7	TRBD2
CATTGDGYNEQFF	TGTGCCACGACAGGGGACGGATACAATGAGCAGTTCTTC	few	TRBV6-5	TRBJ2-1	TRBD1
CASSPGPAGEQYF	TGTGCCAGCAGCCCAGGGCCGGCGGGGGAGCAGTACTTC	NA	TRBV27	TRBJ2-7	NA
CASSPDLGVNSNQPQHF	TGTGCCAGCAGTCCCGACCTTGGAGTGAATAGCAATCAGCCCCAGCATTTT	NA	TRBV27	TRBJ1-5	NA
CASSYPGWGRDSYGYTF	TGTGCCAGCAGCTACCCCGGTTGGGGGAGGGACTCCTATGGCTACACCTTC	NA	TRBV7-2	TRBJ1-2	NA
CASSIGQAYEQYF	TGTGCCAGCTCAATAGGACAAGCCTACGAGCAGTACTTC	NA	TRBV18	TRBJ2-7	NA
CASSQEVRIAGYTDTQYF	TGTGCCAGCAGCCAAGAGGTTAGGATAGCGGGGTACACAGATACGCAGTATTTT	NA	TRBV4-2	TRBJ2-3	TRBD2
CAWDRASDEQFF	TGTGCCTGGGACAGGGCCTCGGATGAGCAGTTCTTC	NA	TRBV30	TRBJ2-1	TRBD1
CASSPNRDRYSPLHF	TGTGCCAGCAGTCCTAACCGGGACAGGTACTCACCCCTCCACTTT	NA	TRBV27	TRBJ1-6	TRBD1
CASSQPRTGTYGYTF	TGCGCCAGCAGCCAACCACGGACAGGTACCTATGGCTACACCTTC	NA	TRBV4-1	TRBJ1-2	TRBD1
CASSYGQSTDTQYF	TGTGCCAGCAGTTACGGACAGAGCACAGATACGCAGTATTTT	NA	TRBV6-5	TRBJ2-3	NA
CASSSRQSSYEQYF	TGTGCCAGCAGTTCACGACAAAGCTCCTACGAGCAGTACTTC	NA	TRBV6-5	TRBJ2-7	NA
CASSQASGEHYGYTF	TGCGCCAGCAGCCAAGCGTCGGGGGAACACTATGGCTACACCTTC	many	TRBV4-3	TRBJ1-2	NA
CASSLTDTYEAFF	TGTGCCAGCAGCTTAACAGACACGTATGAAGCTTTCTTT	NA	TRBV7-3	TRBJ1-1	NA
CASSLSDGSGRYF	TGTGCCAGCAGCTTAAGTGACGGAAGCGGGAGGTACTTC	NA	TRBV7-2	TRBJ2-7	TRBD2
CSVPPTPSGIYGYTF	TGCAGCGTCCCACCTACACCCTCAGGGATCTATGGCTACACCTTC	NA	TRBV29-1	TRBJ1-2	NA
CSVATGVGGYTF	TGCAGCGTTGCAACAGGGGTAGGTGGCTACACCTTC	NA	TRBV29-1	TRBJ1-2	TRBD1
CASTTGTSSYEQYF	TGTGCCAGCACCACCGGGACAAGCTCCTACGAGCAGTACTTC	NA	TRBV9	TRBJ2-7	NA
CASSYAGANVLTF	TGTGCCAGCAGTTATGCTGGGGCCAACGTCCTGACTTTC	NA	TRBV4-2	TRBJ2-6	NA
CASSHRRESSYEQYF	TGTGCCAGCAGTCATCGACGGGAGAGCTCCTACGAGCAGTACTTC	NA	TRBV2	TRBJ2-7	NA
CASSPRVGGEAFF	TGTGCCAGCTCTCCCAGGGTCGGGGGTGAAGCTTTCTTT	few	TRBV5-4	TRBJ1-1	NA
CASSLFSGSTDTQYF	TGTGCCAGCAGCTTGTTCTCAGGGAGCACAGATACGCAGTATTTT	NA	TRBV5-4	TRBJ2-3	NA
CASRAGPRSGETQYF	TGTGCCAGCAGGGCAGGGCCTAGGTCGGGAGAGACCCAGTACTTC	NA	TRBV7-2	TRBJ2-5	NA